This TCR beta chain is drawn from a study of shared clonotypes between healthy human individuals. The CDR3 has 13 residues. V lost 3 bases and J lost 4; bases outside the gene matches: 3. CDR1 is SEHNR and CDR2 is FQNEAQ in the germline V gene (reference sequence). TCRdb's copy holds only in-frame clones and misses some; the assay was immunoSEQ multiplex PCR. The sample contains 1.5 million to 2.5 million clones, about 95% of which appear only once. The naive CD8 population came from CD45RO-negative cells selected for CCR7, without terminally differentiated effector memory CD45RA+ cells. Caucasian adults residing in Nashville, Tennessee made up all the donors. In the case of this clone: This sample includes further DNA sequences coding for the same CDR3.

The receptor's source is a young man in good health. The genes are TRBV7-9 and TRBJ2-7, with 7 bases that match TRBD1. The sample taken for sequencing was naive CD8+ T cells sorted from blood. CDR3 residues: CASSLRQGYEQYF. The CDR3 nucleotides are TGTGCCAGCAGCTTGAGACAGGGTTACGAGCAGTACTTC.